This T cell receptor beta chain emerged from a study of radiation and T cells in renal cell carcinoma. Germline-derived CDR1 and CDR2 are SGHAT and FQNNGV. This CDR3 comprises 17 residues. V lost 2 bases and J lost 4; bases outside the gene matches: 7. Clones were sequenced by immunoSEQ multiplex PCR, and TCRdb holds only the in-frame ones, with some missing. The sample lists 70,000 to 95,000 clones; 82% were seen once. Documented time point: baseline pretreatment blood. Specified treatment: 15 Gy SBRT to primary tumor, nephrectomy 4 weeks later. The J gene is TRBJ2-2, the V gene TRBV11-2; 10 bases map to TRBD2. The source of this sequence is a man between 60 and 75 years old with renal cell carcinoma. The sequencing here drew on blood, taken from a patient whose treatment included radiotherapy and nephrectomy. CDR3 protein: CASSLWSLAGLTGELFF. In DNA form, the CDR3 reads TGTGCCAGCAGCTTATGGTCACTAGCGGGACTCACCGGGGAGCTGTTTTTT.